This T cell receptor beta chain originates from a study of blood T cell repertoires in COVID-19. The participants were between roughly 18 and 100 years old and came from about two dozen US areas. This table comes from immunoSEQ multiplex PCR, and its TCRdb copy is limited to in-frame clones, with some not included. The profile shows a few hundred thousand clones, roughly 89% of them singletons. This receptor was identified in a woman between 18 and 29 years old with acute COVID-19. The sequencing sample was made of PBMCs or T cells enriched from blood (not recorded which).

As DNA, the CDR3 is TGTGCCAGCATTCCGGGTATGCGTCTAGCGGGCTTCTACGAGCAGTACTTC. It translates to CASIPGMRLAGFYEQYF. V is TRBV11-2 and J is TRBJ2-7; TRBD2 matches at 8 bases. CDR1 is SGHAT, CDR2 FQNNGV, per germline. The CDR3 runs 17 residues. Trimming at V came to 7 bases and at J to 3 bases, leaving 17 bases not matched to a gene.